The T cell receptor (beta chain) under discussion was sequenced for a study of radiotherapy plus CTLA-4 blockade in lung cancer. As regards this clone: As yet, its antigen is unknown.

Whole-study findings and limits: Peripheral blood showed expansion of tumor-derived TCR clones after radiotherapy and ipilimumab. Reported findings show early blood T cell clone dynamics, with interferon-beta, best predicted response.

Participants had chemo-refractory metastatic non-small-cell lung cancer and were treated with focal radiation plus ipilimumab CTLA-4 blockade. V dropped 6 bases and J dropped 4 bases, with 13 bases sitting between them. The CDR3 spans 13 residues. Germline loops: CDR1 SQVTM, CDR2 ANQGSEA. Using immunoSEQ multiplex PCR, the repertoire was profiled, and TCRdb retains in-frame clones only, with some absent. The sample contains tens of thousands of clones, 60% to 80% of which appear only once. The sample consisted of peripheral blood, taken from a patient treated with radiotherapy plus ipilimumab. The chain recombines TRBV29-1 with TRBJ2-1; D not resolved. The receptor was isolated from a human donor with non-small cell lung cancer who had stable disease on radiotherapy plus ipilimumab. In DNA form, the CDR3 reads TGCAGCGTACGAGAAAGCCTGTACAATGAGCAGTTCTTC. Translating gives CSVRESLYNEQFF.